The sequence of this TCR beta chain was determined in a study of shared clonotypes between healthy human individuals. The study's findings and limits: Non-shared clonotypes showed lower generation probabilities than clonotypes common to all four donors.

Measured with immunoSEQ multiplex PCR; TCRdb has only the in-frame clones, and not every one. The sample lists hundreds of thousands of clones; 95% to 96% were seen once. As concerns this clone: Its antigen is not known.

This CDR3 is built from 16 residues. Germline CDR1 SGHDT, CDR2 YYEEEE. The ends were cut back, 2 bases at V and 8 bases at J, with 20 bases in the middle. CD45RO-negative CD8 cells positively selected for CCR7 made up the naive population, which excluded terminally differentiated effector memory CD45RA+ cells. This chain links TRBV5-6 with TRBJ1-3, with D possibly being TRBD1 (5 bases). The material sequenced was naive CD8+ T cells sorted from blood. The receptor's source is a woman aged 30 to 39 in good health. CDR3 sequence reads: CASSFLGALQSDTIYF. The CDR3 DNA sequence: TGTGCCAGCAGCTTTCTAGGGGCCCTTCAGTCAGACACCATATATTTT.